The present TCR beta chain was sequenced within a study of siplizumab effects on memory and regulatory T cells. Study outcomes and limitations: The alloresponse seemed to draw substantially on naive T cells, which appeared more diverse than memory cells. Tregs that proliferated in siplizumab cultures did not have their suppressive function confirmed. Alloreactive sequences tracing back to unstimulated CD4+ memory cells were significantly reduced by siplizumab.

Details on this clone: Its target is not known.

TCR templates, roughly 100,000 per sample, were assayed. Some clones are missing from TCRdb's copy, which holds only in-frame ones; the method was immunoSEQ multiplex PCR. This sample has some 100,000 clones, with over 85% found just once. The CDR3 is 15 amino acids. The germline V and J ends were trimmed by 0 bases and 2 bases, with 8 bases remaining between them. Sample: CD8+ T cells sorted from blood. This rearrangement joins TRBV23-1 to TRBJ1-5; D remains ambiguous. TRBV23-1 is an open reading frame whose function is uncertain. This TCR was recovered from a human donor in good health. The CDR3 here is CASSQSSGGNQPQHF. CDR3 coding DNA: TGCGCCAGCAGTCAATCATCCGGGGGCAATCAGCCCCAGCATTTT.